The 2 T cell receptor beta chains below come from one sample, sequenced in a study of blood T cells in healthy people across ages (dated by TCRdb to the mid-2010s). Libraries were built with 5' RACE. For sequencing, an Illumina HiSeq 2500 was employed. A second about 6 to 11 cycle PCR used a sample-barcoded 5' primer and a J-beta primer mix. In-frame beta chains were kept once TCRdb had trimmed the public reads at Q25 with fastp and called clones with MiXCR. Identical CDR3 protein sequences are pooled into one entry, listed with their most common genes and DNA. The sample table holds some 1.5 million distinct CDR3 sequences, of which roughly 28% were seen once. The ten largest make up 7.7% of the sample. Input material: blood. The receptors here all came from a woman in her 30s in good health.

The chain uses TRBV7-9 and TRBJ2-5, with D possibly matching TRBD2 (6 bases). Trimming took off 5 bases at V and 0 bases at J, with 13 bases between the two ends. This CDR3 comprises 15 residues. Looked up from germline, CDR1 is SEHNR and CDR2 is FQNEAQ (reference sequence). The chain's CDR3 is CASSTFRDYQETQYF. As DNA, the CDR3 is TGTGCCAGCAGCACATTCCGGGACTACCAAGAGACCCAGTACTTC.

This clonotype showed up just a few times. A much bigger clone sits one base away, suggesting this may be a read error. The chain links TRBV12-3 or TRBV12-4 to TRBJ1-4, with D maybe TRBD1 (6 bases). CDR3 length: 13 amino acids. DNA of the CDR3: TGTGCCAGCAGTCTACAGGGTAATGAAAAACTGGTTTTT. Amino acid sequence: CASSLQGNEKLVF.